This is a list of T cell receptor beta chains from one sample in a study of CD8 T cells in ankylosing spondylitis. TCRdb reprocessed the 5' RACE reads via MiXCR and lists one record per CDR3 protein. Among more than 25,000 distinct CDR3 sequences listed, more than 13% were seen once. The specimen was blood. The receptors were sampled from a male donor with ankylosing spondylitis or in good health (not recorded which). Each CDR3 is given with its conserved first and last residue. A D gene is named only where the DNA matches it firmly. The size field is filled for only some rows; it gives once, few, many or a size class.

v_call: TRBV19
clone_size: few
d_call: -
j_call: TRBJ2-7
cdr3_nt: TGTGCCAGTAGTCCTCCGTACGAGAGTGAGCAGTACTTC
cdr3_aa: CASSPPYESEQYF

v_call: TRBV28
clone_size: -
d_call: TRBD1
j_call: TRBJ1-2
cdr3_nt: TGTGCCAGCAGCTTACAGGGGGCAGTGGACTACACCTTC
cdr3_aa: CASSLQGAVDYTF

v_call: TRBV5-1
clone_size: -
d_call: -
j_call: TRBJ1-5
cdr3_nt: TGCGCCAGCAGCTTGGAGGCCCCCCCTAGCAATCAGCCCCAGCATTTT
cdr3_aa: CASSLEAPPSNQPQHF

v_call: TRBV29-1
clone_size: few
d_call: TRBD2
j_call: TRBJ2-3
cdr3_nt: TGCAGCGTTGTTGCGGGGGGGCACACAGATACGCAGTATTTT
cdr3_aa: CSVVAGGHTDTQYF

v_call: TRBV3-1
clone_size: -
d_call: -
j_call: TRBJ2-3
cdr3_nt: TGTGCCAGCAGCAACCGGGACCTAGATACGCAGTATTTT
cdr3_aa: CASSNRDLDTQYF

v_call: TRBV20-1
clone_size: few
d_call: -
j_call: TRBJ1-5
cdr3_nt: TGCAGTGCTAGAGAGTCGGCAGCTCTAGGGGCCCAGCATTTT
cdr3_aa: CSARESAALGAQHF

v_call: TRBV7-9
clone_size: few
d_call: -
j_call: TRBJ2-2
cdr3_nt: TGTGCCAGCAGCTTAGGGGGGCTCGCGAACACCGGGGAGCTGTTTTTT
cdr3_aa: CASSLGGLANTGELFF

v_call: TRBV11-2
clone_size: -
d_call: -
j_call: TRBJ2-1
cdr3_nt: TGTGCCAGCAGCTTAGAACTAGCCAGAAGCAATGAGCAGTTCTTC
cdr3_aa: CASSLELARSNEQFF

v_call: TRBV7-2
clone_size: -
d_call: TRBD1
j_call: TRBJ2-7
cdr3_nt: TGTGCCAGCAGCCCAGACAGGGGCCGGCACGAGCAGTACTTC
cdr3_aa: CASSPDRGRHEQYF

v_call: TRBV28
clone_size: few
d_call: TRBD1
j_call: TRBJ1-1
cdr3_nt: TGTGCCAGCAGTCTCCTACTGACAGGGGGCCGGGCTGAAGCTTTCTTT
cdr3_aa: CASSLLLTGGRAEAFF

v_call: TRBV30
clone_size: -
d_call: -
j_call: TRBJ2-1
cdr3_nt: TGTGCCTGGACCAGGGACTACAATGAGCAGTTCTTC
cdr3_aa: CAWTRDYNEQFF

v_call: TRBV5-1
clone_size: many
d_call: -
j_call: TRBJ2-1
cdr3_nt: TGCGCCAGCAGCATCCGGGTCTCCCTTGATGGTGAGCAGTTCTTC
cdr3_aa: CASSIRVSLDGEQFF

v_call: TRBV28
clone_size: -
d_call: -
j_call: TRBJ2-5
cdr3_nt: TGTGCCAGCAGTTTCGGAGGGCATGGGGAGACCCAGTACTTC
cdr3_aa: CASSFGGHGETQYF

v_call: TRBV4-3
clone_size: -
d_call: -
j_call: TRBJ1-3
cdr3_nt: TGCGCCAGCAGCCAAGATTCTGGGTTGAACACCATATATTTT
cdr3_aa: CASSQDSGLNTIYF

v_call: TRBV28
clone_size: -
d_call: -
j_call: TRBJ1-3
cdr3_nt: TGTGCCAGCAGTGGGACAACAGACCCTCTCGGTTCAAGCTCTGGAAACACCATATATTTT
cdr3_aa: CASSGTTDPLGSSSGNTIYF

v_call: TRBV9
clone_size: few
d_call: -
j_call: TRBJ1-3
cdr3_nt: TGTGCCAGCAGCGTACTTGGGTTCTCTGGAAACACCATATATTTT
cdr3_aa: CASSVLGFSGNTIYF

v_call: TRBV29-1
clone_size: -
d_call: -
j_call: TRBJ2-5
cdr3_nt: TGCAGCGTTGAGGCGGCAGAAGAGACCCAGTACTTC
cdr3_aa: CSVEAAEETQYF

v_call: TRBV28
clone_size: -
d_call: -
j_call: TRBJ2-2
cdr3_nt: TGTGCCAGCAGCCGCACAGGGTTCACCGGGGAGCTGTTTTTT
cdr3_aa: CASSRTGFTGELFF

v_call: TRBV5-6
clone_size: once
d_call: TRBD2
j_call: TRBJ2-3
cdr3_nt: TGTGCCAGCAGCTCCCTAGCGGGGGACACAGATACGCAGTATTTT
cdr3_aa: CASSSLAGDTDTQYF

v_call: TRBV6-2/TRBV6-3
clone_size: -
d_call: TRBD1
j_call: TRBJ1-1
cdr3_nt: TGTGCCAGCAGTTACGACAGGGGTAGTGCTTTCTTT
cdr3_aa: CASSYDRGSAFF

v_call: TRBV20-1
clone_size: few
d_call: TRBD1
j_call: TRBJ2-7
cdr3_nt: TGCAGTGCCAAACAGGGGGCGGGCTACGAGCAGTACTTC
cdr3_aa: CSAKQGAGYEQYF

v_call: TRBV6-2/TRBV6-3
clone_size: -
d_call: TRBD2
j_call: TRBJ2-1
cdr3_nt: TGTGCCAGCAATCTAGCGGGGACCTACAATGAGCAGTTCTTC
cdr3_aa: CASNLAGTYNEQFF

v_call: TRBV14
clone_size: few
d_call: TRBD1
j_call: TRBJ2-2
cdr3_nt: TGTGCCAGCAGCCACACGGGACAGGTGAACACCGGGGAGCTGTTTTTT
cdr3_aa: CASSHTGQVNTGELFF

v_call: TRBV10-3
clone_size: -
d_call: TRBD2
j_call: TRBJ2-1
cdr3_nt: TGTGCCATCAGTGAGTTTCAGCGGGAGAAGGTCAATGAGCAGTTCTTC
cdr3_aa: CAISEFQREKVNEQFF

v_call: TRBV7-7
clone_size: -
d_call: -
j_call: TRBJ2-3
cdr3_nt: TGTGCTAGCAGCTTAACCATGGGCGATACGCAGTATTTT
cdr3_aa: CASSLTMGDTQYF

v_call: TRBV7-2
clone_size: many
d_call: -
j_call: TRBJ2-7
cdr3_nt: TGTGCCAGCAGCTTGGCCAGAACCTACGAGCAGTACTTC
cdr3_aa: CASSLARTYEQYF

v_call: TRBV12-3/TRBV12-4
clone_size: -
d_call: TRBD2
j_call: TRBJ2-3
cdr3_nt: TGTGCCAGCAGTTTAAGAACTAGCGGGAACACAGATACGCAGTATTTT
cdr3_aa: CASSLRTSGNTDTQYF

v_call: TRBV12-3/TRBV12-4
clone_size: -
d_call: -
j_call: TRBJ2-6
cdr3_nt: TGTGCCAGCAGTTTTGGGGCTGGGGCCAACGTCCTGACTTTC
cdr3_aa: CASSFGAGANVLTF

v_call: TRBV20-1
clone_size: few
d_call: TRBD2
j_call: TRBJ2-3
cdr3_nt: TGCAGTGCTTACCGACTAGCGGGGGATACAGATACGCAGTATTTT
cdr3_aa: CSAYRLAGDTDTQYF

v_call: TRBV15
clone_size: -
d_call: TRBD1
j_call: TRBJ2-1
cdr3_nt: TGTGCCACCAGCAAAATCCCGGGACAGGGGGCTGGGCAGTTCTTC
cdr3_aa: CATSKIPGQGAGQFF

v_call: TRBV5-1
clone_size: -
d_call: -
j_call: TRBJ2-1
cdr3_nt: TGCGCCAGCAGCTTGGCTAGCGCTAGGAATGAGCAGTTCTTC
cdr3_aa: CASSLASARNEQFF

v_call: TRBV5-1
clone_size: -
d_call: TRBD1
j_call: TRBJ2-5
cdr3_nt: TGCGCCAGCAGCTTGAGGACAGGGTTGGCGGAGACCCAGTACTTC
cdr3_aa: CASSLRTGLAETQYF

v_call: TRBV12-3/TRBV12-4
clone_size: -
d_call: -
j_call: TRBJ1-3
cdr3_nt: TGTGCCAGCAGTTTAGCGGGCAGGGGAGACGGAAACACCATATATTTT
cdr3_aa: CASSLAGRGDGNTIYF

v_call: TRBV7-2
clone_size: -
d_call: -
j_call: TRBJ2-1
cdr3_nt: TGTGCCAGCAGCTCCCGGTCGTCTGAGCAGTTCTTC
cdr3_aa: CASSSRSSEQFF

v_call: TRBV12-3/TRBV12-4
clone_size: -
d_call: TRBD1
j_call: TRBJ1-1
cdr3_nt: TGTGCCAGCAGCAACAGGGGCGTGAACACTGAAGCTTTCTTT
cdr3_aa: CASSNRGVNTEAFF

v_call: TRBV5-1
clone_size: -
d_call: -
j_call: TRBJ1-1
cdr3_nt: TGCGCCAGCAGCCCCCTGGCGGGGACTGAAGCTTTCTTT
cdr3_aa: CASSPLAGTEAFF

v_call: TRBV28
clone_size: few
d_call: TRBD2
j_call: TRBJ2-5
cdr3_nt: TGTGCCAGCAGTTTGGCGGGGGGCAGGATGGAGACCCAGTACTTC
cdr3_aa: CASSLAGGRMETQYF